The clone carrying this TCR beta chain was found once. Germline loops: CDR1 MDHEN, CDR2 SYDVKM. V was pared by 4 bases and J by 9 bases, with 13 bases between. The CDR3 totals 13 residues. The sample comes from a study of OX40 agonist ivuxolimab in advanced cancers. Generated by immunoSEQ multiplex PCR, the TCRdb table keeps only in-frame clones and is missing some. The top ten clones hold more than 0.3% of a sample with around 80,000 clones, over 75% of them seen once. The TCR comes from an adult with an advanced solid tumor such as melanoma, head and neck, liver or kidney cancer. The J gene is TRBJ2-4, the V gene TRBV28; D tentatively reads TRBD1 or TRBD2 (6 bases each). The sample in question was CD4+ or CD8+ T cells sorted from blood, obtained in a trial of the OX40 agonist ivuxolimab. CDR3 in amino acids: CASSYKGGGIQYF. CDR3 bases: TGTGCCAGCAGTTATAAGGGGGGAGGCATTCAGTACTTC.